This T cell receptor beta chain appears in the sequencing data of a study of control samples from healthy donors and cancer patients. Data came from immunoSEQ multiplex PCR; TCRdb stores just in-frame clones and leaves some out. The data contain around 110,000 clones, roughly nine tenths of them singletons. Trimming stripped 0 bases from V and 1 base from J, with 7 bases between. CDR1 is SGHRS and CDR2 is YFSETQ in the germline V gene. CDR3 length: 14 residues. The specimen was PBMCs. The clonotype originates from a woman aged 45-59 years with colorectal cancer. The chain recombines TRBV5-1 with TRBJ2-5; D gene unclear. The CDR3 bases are TGCGCCAGCAGCTTGGAGGGAACCCAAGAGACCCAGTACTTC. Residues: CASSLEGTQETQYF.